This T cell receptor (beta chain) was observed in a study of blood T cells in healthy people across ages (dated by TCRdb to between 2014 and 2017). Describing the broader study: Template switching captured roughly one uniquely barcoded TCR beta cDNA molecule per two T cells in model experiments. The study analyzed two additional independent replicas of 1 million unique cDNA reads from the same blood draw for two donors, one aged 18 to 29 and one aged 80 or older. The donors were divided into four age groups: young (average around 17 years), middle-aged (approximately 39), aged (about 56) and long-lived (82). The study measured age-related changes in TCR beta repertoire diversity using deep sequencing normalized with unique cDNA molecular identifiers. Donors of different ages were randomly distributed across sequencing lanes to avoid experimental bias. Here is what the overall study found, with its caveats: Estimates of total diversity from one million sequenced T cells were regarded as lower bounds and underestimates. Bulk unsorted PBMC profiling prevented conclusive comparison of naive and antigen-experienced compartments. As age increased, observed TCR beta diversity per million T cells dropped in a roughly linear way, and a significant reduction was already evident by age around 41. The long-lived group showed more naive CD4+ T cells, fewer expanded clones and increased TCR diversity than the aged group, suggesting age selection. The percentage of naive T cells measured by flow cytometry correlated strongly with observed TCR beta diversity. Because the CMV infection status of the donors was unknown, age-related changes in expanded clonotypes may potentially have been confounded.

The CDR3 starts with the cysteine, ends with the phenylalanine, and has 16 residues. Left in the record is the CDR3 DNA by itself, 48 bases read in frame from the first base. The donors were some 36 Caucasian individuals from Russia, aged roughly 6 to 90 years, who were systemically healthy. Each donor gave ten milliliters of peripheral blood, collected into EDTA-treated Vacutainer tubes. Ficoll-Paque density-gradient centrifugation was used to isolate PBMCs, with at least 7 million obtained per sample. Total RNA, at least 6 micrograms per sample, was extracted from PBMCs with Trizol reagent. Naive CD45RAhigh/CD27high T cell percentages were measured by flow cytometry on a PBMC aliquot from every donor. The receptor library was made with 5' RACE. These reads were obtained on an Illumina HiSeq 2500. A second roughly 6 to 12 cycle PCR used a sample-barcoded 5' primer and a J-beta primer mix. A template-switch 5' adaptor carrying 12 random nucleotides introduced a unique molecular identifier onto each TCR beta cDNA molecule. At least 2.5 million CDR3-containing paired-end reads were obtained from each sample. First-strand cDNA synthesis was performed from all RNA using the Mint cDNA synthesis kit, with priming by a TRBC-specific oligonucleotide. All cDNA was treated with uracil-DNA glycosylase and then went through a first 18-cycle PCR with the universal primers M1SS and BC2_uni_R. In the original analysis: Each sample was normalized by randomly selecting 1 million high-quality reads, each carrying a distinct molecular identifier. Instead of being binned into consensus sequences, reads that shared molecular identifiers were thrown out. MiTCR, run with a Q25 quality threshold and the strictest error-elimination algorithm, handled CDR3 identification, clonotype clustering and error correction. A nonparametric unseen species model using Euler transformation provided a lower-bound estimate of total TCR beta diversity. TCRdb reanalyzed the raw reads on its own, using fastp at Q25 for trimming and MiXCR for clone calling, and kept in-frame beta chains. Rows matching on CDR3 protein sequence are summarized as one entry with the most common DNA and genes. Clone size and V and J calls follow TCRdb, not the original study. The sample table contains nearly 1 million distinct CDR3 sequences; only one count was recorded for roughly 51% of them. About a fifth of the sample rests with the top ten.

For this clonotype: Its recognized antigen is unknown. An end of the junction does not agree with germline; a read error may underlie this.

This receptor was obtained from a woman aged 60-70 years in good health. Material: blood. The sequence joins TRBV12-3 or TRBV12-4 to TRBJ2-7; the central 9 bases match TRBD2. The CDR3 reads as follows: CASSLGRGLAAYEQYF. The nucleotides read TGTGCCAGCAGCTTAGGCCGGGGACTAGCAGCCTACGAGCAGTACTTC.